The next 28 T cell receptor beta chains were all read from a single sample in a study of blood T cell repertoires in COVID-19. TCRdb keeps only in-frame clones here, not all; method: immunoSEQ multiplex PCR. This sample has a few hundred thousand clones, with 85% to 90% found just once. Sample: peripheral blood. These receptors all stem from a man between 18 and 35 years old with COVID-19, enrolled during active disease.

The rearrangement links TRBV7-2 to TRBJ1-2, with 10 bases matching TRBD1. The CDR3 spans 16 residues. Germline V gene lookup returns CDR1 SGHTA and CDR2 FQGNSA. Unmatched junction bases numbered 10, after V lost 4 bases and J lost 5 bases. DNA for the CDR3: TGTGCCAGCAGCTCCGGCGGGACAGGGGCGCTGTATGGCTACACCTTC. It translates to CASSSGGTGALYGYTF. Based on the CDR3 plus reference TRBV7-2 and TRBJ1-2, the full variable domain is GAGVSQSPSNKVTEKGKDVELRCDPISGHTALYWYRQSLGQGLEFLIYFQGNSAPDKSGLPSDRFSAERTGGSVSTLTIQRTQQEDSAVYLCASSSGGTGALYGYTFGSGTRLTVV.

CDR3 DNA: TGCGCCAGCAGCCTAGGGGAACCGAACACCGGGGAGCTGTTTTTT. Its translation: CASSLGEPNTGELFF. The chain has TRBV5-1 and TRBJ2-2; TRBD1 might be the D (5 bases). CDR3 length: 15 residues. CDR1 and CDR2 from the germline V gene are SGHRS and YFSETQ. Trimming left V 4 bases short and J 0 bases short, with 10 bases between.

The rearrangement joins TRBV5-4 to TRBJ2-3; D may be TRBD1 (6 bases). The CDR3 covers 16 residues. Trimming stripped 3 bases from V and 0 bases from J, with 14 bases between. Germline CDR1 reads SGHNT; CDR2 reads YYREEE (reference sequence). The CDR3 loop reads CASSSYRVGSTDTQYF. CDR3 bases: TGTGCCAGCAGCTCTTACAGGGTTGGGAGCACAGATACGCAGTATTTT.

The sample holds one count of this clone. The chain employs TRBV4-1 and TRBJ2-3, with D perhaps TRBD2 (7 bases). Trimming left V 3 bases short and J 2 bases short, with 9 bases between. The germline CDR1 and CDR2 sequences are MGHRA and YSYEKL. The CDR3 has 14 amino acids. In DNA, the CDR3 is TGCGCCAGCAGCCAGCGGGGGCTCACAGATACGCAGTATTTT. This sequence encodes CASSQRGLTDTQYF.

The V and J genes are TRBV6-5 and TRBJ2-7, with TRBD1 matching 7 bases. The CDR3 is 13 residues long. From germline, CDR1 is MNHEY and CDR2 SVGAGI. CDR3 sequence: CAHDGDRLNEQYF. In DNA, the CDR3 is TGTGCACACGATGGGGACAGACTAAACGAGCAGTACTTC.

The V gene is TRBV6-5, the J gene TRBJ1-1, with 9 bases matching TRBD1. Germline V gene data show CDR1 as MNHEY and CDR2 as SVGAGI. With 6 bases clipped from V and 10 bases from J, the junction kept 12 bases outside the gene matches. The CDR3 contains 14 residues. The CDR3 protein is CASSRFDRGEGAFF. CDR3 coding DNA: TGTGCCAGCAGCCGTTTCGACAGGGGGGAAGGAGCTTTCTTT.

The chain is built from TRBV9 and TRBJ2-6; 10 bases are shared with TRBD2. The CDR3 totals 17 residues. Germline lookup yields CDR1 SGDLS and CDR2 YYNGEE. With 3 bases clipped from V and 3 bases from J, the junction kept 6 bases outside the gene matches. As DNA, the CDR3 is TGTGCCAGCAGCGAGCTAGCGGGAGCGCGTGGGGCCAACGTCCTGACTTTC. It specifies CASSELAGARGANVLTF.

Comments on this clone: This same CDR3 is encoded by further DNA sequences in the sample. This sequence joins TRBV12-3 or TRBV12-4 and TRBJ1-1, with D unclear. The CDR3 runs 13 residues. Trimming shortened V by 2 bases and J by 1 base, and 5 bases separated the two germline ends. CDR3 loop: CASSLRGNTEAFF. The CDR3 DNA sequence: TGTGCCAGCAGTTTACGAGGGAACACTGAAGCTTTCTTT.

The CDR3 DNA is TGCGCCAGCAGCCAAACTCTAGCGGGAGGGGGCCCAGATACGCAGTATTTT. Its translation is CASSQTLAGGGPDTQYF. V gene TRBV4-1 combines with J gene TRBJ2-3; TRBD2 matches 12 bases. The CDR3 is made up of 17 amino acids. V shed 2 bases, J shed 4 bases, and the junction held 7 bases outside the gene matches. Germline CDR1 and CDR2: MGHRA and YSYEKL.

CDR3 protein: CASKVLAAIGELFF. The CDR3 region has the DNA TGTGCCAGCAAGGTGCTAGCGGCGATCGGGGAGCTGTTTTTT. J is TRBJ2-2 and V is TRBV2, with 7 bases that match TRBD2. V dropped 7 bases and J dropped 7; count of bases not matched to a gene: 9. Germline loops: CDR1 SNHLY, CDR2 FYNNEI. The length of the CDR3 is 14 residues. The whole variable domain, remainder taken from reference TRBV2 and TRBJ2-2, is EPEVTQTPSHQVTQMGQEVILRCVPISNHLYFYWYRQILGQKVEFLVSFYNNEISEKSEIFDDQFSVERPDGSNFTLKIRSTKLEDSAMYFCASKVLAAIGELFFGEGSRLTVL.

This chain joins TRBV7-8 and TRBJ2-4; 10 bases map to TRBD1. CDR1 is SGHVS and CDR2 is FQNEAQ in the germline V gene. J gave up 9 bases and V 5 bases, and 7 bases lay outside the gene matches. The CDR3 totals 14 residues. The CDR3 bases are TGTGCCAGCAGCCCCCAGGGGACAGGGGTCATTCAGTACTTC. Protein sequence: CASSPQGTGVIQYF.

The chain is built from TRBV19 and TRBJ2-3, with 10 bases matching TRBD2. CDR1 LNHDA and CDR2 SQIVND come from the germline V gene (reference sequence). This CDR3 is 15 amino acids long. V shed 6 bases, J shed 1 base, and the junction held 4 bases outside the gene matches. The CDR3: CASRDGLAGTDTQYF. CDR3 DNA: TGTGCCAGTAGAGACGGACTAGCGGGCACAGATACGCAGTATTTT.

CDR3 protein: CAWSVGAAGDQFF. The CDR3 region has the DNA TGTGCCTGGAGTGTAGGAGCGGCGGGAGACCAGTTCTTC. The chain couples TRBV30 to TRBJ2-1; TRBD2 aligns across 7 bases. V lost 0 bases, J lost 13 bases, and 9 bases stayed unmatched. Looked up from germline, CDR1 is GTSNPN and CDR2 is SVGIG (reference sequence). CDR3 length equals 13 residues.

The chain couples TRBV7-9 to TRBJ2-3, with 8 nucleotides matching TRBD2. The germline gives CDR1 SEHNR, CDR2 FQNEAQ (reference sequence). The CDR3 is 15 amino acids. V was pared by 11 bases and J by 0 bases, with 10 bases of the junction left unmatched. CDR3 nucleotide sequence: TGTGCCGTAACCGGGACTAGAACAAGCACAGATACGCAGTATTTT. Protein: CAVTGTRTSTDTQYF.

The rearrangement links TRBV5-1 to TRBJ1-5; TRBD1 aligns across 12 bases. The CDR3 extends over 15 amino acids. The junction had 2 bases not matched to a gene; V was cut back by 3 bases and J by 4 bases. CDR1 is SGHRS, CDR2 YFSETQ, per germline. The CDR3 nucleotides are TGCGCCAGCAGCTCGGGACAGGGGGCAAATCAGCCCCAGCATTTT. Its protein is CASSSGQGANQPQHF.

The J gene is TRBJ1-6, the V gene TRBV2, with 9 positions matching TRBD1. The CDR3 covers 16 residues. With 0 bases clipped from V and 6 bases from J, the junction kept 3 bases outside the gene matches. CDR1 is SNHLY, CDR2 FYNNEI, per germline. CDR3 amino acids: CASSEAPGQGNSPLHF. In nucleotides, the CDR3 is TGTGCCAGCAGTGAAGCGCCGGGACAGGGTAATTCACCCCTCCACTTT.

This rearrangement joins TRBV6-5 to TRBJ2-2, with 7 bases matching TRBD2. Germline V gene lookup returns CDR1 MNHEY and CDR2 SVGAGI. The CDR3 has 15 residues. V shed 6 bases and J 1 base; nucleotides not matched to a gene: 5. The CDR3 nucleotides read TGTGCCAGCAGGTGGGCGGGAGTGAACACCGGGGAGCTGTTTTTT. Translating it yields CASRWAGVNTGELFF.

The chain uses TRBV6-5 and TRBJ2-5, with D perhaps TRBD1 (6 bases). The CDR3 length is 13 residues. The V gene lost 6 bases and the J gene lost 9 bases, with 17 bases spanning the gap. Germline loops: CDR1 MNHEY, CDR2 SVGAGI. CDR3 DNA: TGTGCCAGCAGACCTCTACGTCCAGGGGCCCAGTACTTC. Translating gives CASRPLRPGAQYF.

This clone occurred once. The chain's CDR3 is CASSIGVSGANVLTF. The CDR3 DNA reads TGTGCCAGTAGTATAGGAGTCTCTGGGGCCAACGTCCTGACTTTC. The V call is TRBV19, the J call TRBJ2-6; D call uncertain. CDR1 is LNHDA, CDR2 SQIVND, per germline (reference sequence). The CDR3 contains 15 residues. V was shortened by 1 base and J by 0 bases, with 4 bases between the two germline ends.

The chain links TRBV18 to TRBJ1-6; a weak D match, TRBD1 (5 bases). V was shortened by 3 bases and J by 6 bases, with 9 bases between the two germline ends. The CDR3 spans 14 residues. Germline-derived CDR1 and CDR2 are KGHSH and LQKENI. The CDR3 loop reads CASSPVGLNSPLHF. CDR3 sequence (DNA): TGTGCCAGCTCACCCGTGGGACTTAATTCACCCCTCCACTTT.

The chain carries TRBV5-4 and TRBJ2-1; 9 bases are shared with TRBD2. This CDR3 spans 19 amino acids. Germline V gene sequence: CDR1 SGHNT, CDR2 YYREEE (reference sequence). Unmatched junction bases numbered 16, after V lost 0 bases and J lost 6 bases. The CDR3 sequence is CASSLVWLAGPPQRNEQFF. In DNA, the CDR3 is TGTGCCAGCAGCTTGGTTTGGCTAGCGGGGCCCCCACAACGCAATGAGCAGTTCTTC.

The rearrangement joins TRBV2 to TRBJ2-5; TRBD1 matches 7 bases. Germline trimming cut 7 bases from V and 3 bases from J; bases unmatched to any gene: 11. There are 15 residues in the CDR3. Germline values: CDR1 SNHLY, CDR2 FYNNEI. The CDR3 coding sequence is TGTGCCAGCAATATCACCCGAGACAGGGAAGAGACCCAGTACTTC. It translates to CASNITRDREETQYF.

This rearrangement joins TRBV2 to TRBJ2-2, with D uncertain. The V and J ends lost 5 bases and 7 bases respectively, with 8 bases between them. This CDR3 is 12 amino acids long. Germline CDR1 reads SNHLY; CDR2 reads FYNNEI. CDR3 coding DNA: TGTGCCAGCAGTTTCACTGGCGGGGAGCTGTTTTTT. Its protein product is CASSFTGGELFF.

J is TRBJ2-1 and V is TRBV6-2 or TRBV6-3; a possible D gene is TRBD2 (5 bases). Germline loops: CDR1 MNHEY, CDR2 SVGEGT. Trimming stripped 2 bases from V and 3 bases from J, with 5 bases between. This CDR3 spans 13 amino acids. In DNA form, the CDR3 reads TGTGCCAGCAGTTACCGGGACTACAATGAGCAGTTCTTC. Residues: CASSYRDYNEQFF.

The V and J genes are TRBV3-1 (or the pseudogene TRBV3-2) and TRBJ1-1; possibly TRBD1 for D (5 bases). Per the germline V gene, CDR1 is LGHDT and CDR2 is YNNKEL (reference sequence). The CDR3 is 13 residues long. V was pared by 1 base and J by 2 bases, with 5 bases between. The CDR3 protein is CASSQGTNTEAFF. Here the CDR3 DNA reads TGTGCCAGCAGCCAAGGGACAAACACTGAAGCTTTCTTT.

DNA of the CDR3: TGTGCCAGCAGCCAATCCGGGAGCAATCAGCCCCAGCATTTT. The encoded protein is CASSQSGSNQPQHF. The chain joins TRBV3-1 (or the pseudogene TRBV3-2) to TRBJ1-5; D unclear. Germline CDR1 and CDR2: LGHDT and YNNKEL (reference sequence). Trimming took 2 bases from V and 1 from J, leaving 6 bases between them. CDR3 length equals 14 residues.

The rearrangement joins TRBV24-1 to TRBJ2-7, with D tentatively TRBD1 (6 bases). This CDR3 spans 16 amino acids. V was cut by 4 bases and J by 2 bases, with 17 bases left in between. Germline V CDR1 and CDR2: KGHDR, SFDVKD. The CDR3 here is CATSDAPGAHPYEQYF. Here the CDR3 DNA reads TGTGCCACCAGTGACGCACCAGGGGCCCACCCCTACGAGCAGTACTTC.

The chain couples TRBV14 to TRBJ2-7; possible D gene TRBD2, 6 bases. This CDR3 spans 13 amino acids. CDR1 is SGHDN and CDR2 is FVKESK in the germline V gene. V lost 3 bases, J lost 3 bases, and 9 bases lay in between. CDR3 DNA sequence: TGTGCCAGCAGCCATTCCGGGGGCTACGAGCAGTACTTC. Its translation: CASSHSGGYEQYF. Variable domain in full (rest from reference TRBV14 and TRBJ2-7): EAGVTQFPSHSVIEKGQTVTLRCDPISGHDNLYWYRRVMGKEIKFLLHFVKESKQDESGMPNNRFLAERTGGTYSTLKVQPAELEDSGVYFCASSHSGGYEQYFGPGTRLTVT.